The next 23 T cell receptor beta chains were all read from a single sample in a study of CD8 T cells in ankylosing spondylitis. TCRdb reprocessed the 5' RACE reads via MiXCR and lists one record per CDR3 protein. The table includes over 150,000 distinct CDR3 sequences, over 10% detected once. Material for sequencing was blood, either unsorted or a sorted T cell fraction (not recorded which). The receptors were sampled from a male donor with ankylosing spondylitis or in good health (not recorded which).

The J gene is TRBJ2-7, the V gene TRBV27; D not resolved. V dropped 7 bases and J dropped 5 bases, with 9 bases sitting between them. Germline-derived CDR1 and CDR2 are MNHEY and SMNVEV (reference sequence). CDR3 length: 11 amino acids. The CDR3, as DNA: TGTGCCAGCATTATCAACGACGAGCAGTACTTC. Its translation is CASIINDEQYF.

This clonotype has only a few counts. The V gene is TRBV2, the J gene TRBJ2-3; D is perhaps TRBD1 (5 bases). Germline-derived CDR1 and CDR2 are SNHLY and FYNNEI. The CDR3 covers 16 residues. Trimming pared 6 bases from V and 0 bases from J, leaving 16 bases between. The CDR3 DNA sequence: TGTGCCAGCAGCCAGGGCTACTCTCATAGCACAGATACGCAGTATTTT. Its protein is CASSQGYSHSTDTQYF.

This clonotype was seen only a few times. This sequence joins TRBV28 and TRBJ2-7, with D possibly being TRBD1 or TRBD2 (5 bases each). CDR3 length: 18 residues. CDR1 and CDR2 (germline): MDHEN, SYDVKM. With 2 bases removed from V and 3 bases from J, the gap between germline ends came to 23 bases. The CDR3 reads CASSLPTGVGAGIYEQYF. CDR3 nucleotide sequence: TGTGCCAGCAGTTTACCTACCGGGGTAGGGGCCGGTATCTACGAGCAGTACTTC. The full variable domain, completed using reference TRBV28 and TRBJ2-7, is DVKVTQSSRYLVKRTGEKVFLECVQDMDHENMFWYRQDPGLGLRLIYFSYDVKMKEKGDIPEGYSVSREKKERFSLILESASTNQTSMYLCASSLPTGVGAGIYEQYFGPGTRLTVT.

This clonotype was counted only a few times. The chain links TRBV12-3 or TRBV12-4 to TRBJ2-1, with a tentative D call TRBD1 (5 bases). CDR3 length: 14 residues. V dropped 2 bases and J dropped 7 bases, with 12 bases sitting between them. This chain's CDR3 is CASSLTGGTNEQFF. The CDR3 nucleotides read TGTGCCAGCAGTTTAACAGGTGGCACGAATGAGCAGTTCTTC.

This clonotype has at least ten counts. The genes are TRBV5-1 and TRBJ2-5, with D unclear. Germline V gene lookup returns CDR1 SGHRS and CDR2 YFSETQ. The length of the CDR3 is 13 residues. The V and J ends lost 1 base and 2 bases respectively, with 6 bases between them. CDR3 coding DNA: TGCGCCAGCAGCTTGAGGCTACAAGAGACCCAGTACTTC. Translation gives CASSLRLQETQYF.

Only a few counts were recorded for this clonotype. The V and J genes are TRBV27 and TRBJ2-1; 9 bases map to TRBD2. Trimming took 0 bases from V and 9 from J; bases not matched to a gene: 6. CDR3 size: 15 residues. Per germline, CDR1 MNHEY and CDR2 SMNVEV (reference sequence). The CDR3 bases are TGTGCCAGCAGTTTATCGCGAGCGGGAGGAACTGAGCAGTTCTTC. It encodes CASSLSRAGGTEQFF.

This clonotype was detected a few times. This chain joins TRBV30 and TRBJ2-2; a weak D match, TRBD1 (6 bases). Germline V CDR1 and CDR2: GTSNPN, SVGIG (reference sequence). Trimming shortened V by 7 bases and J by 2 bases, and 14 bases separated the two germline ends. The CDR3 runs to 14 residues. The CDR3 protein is CASSRTVNTGELFF. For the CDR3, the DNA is TGTGCCTCCTCTCGGACAGTCAACACCGGGGAGCTGTTTTTT.

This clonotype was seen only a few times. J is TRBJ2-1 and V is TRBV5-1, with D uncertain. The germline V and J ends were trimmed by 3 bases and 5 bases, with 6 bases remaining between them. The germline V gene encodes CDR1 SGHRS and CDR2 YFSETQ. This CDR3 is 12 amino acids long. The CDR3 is CASSYTDNEQFF. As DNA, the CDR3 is TGCGCCAGCAGCTACACAGACAATGAGCAGTTCTTC.

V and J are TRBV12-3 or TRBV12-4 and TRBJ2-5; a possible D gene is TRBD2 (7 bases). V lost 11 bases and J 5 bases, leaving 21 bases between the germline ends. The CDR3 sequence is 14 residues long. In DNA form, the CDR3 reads TGTGCCTCCACCGACCGGGGGGCTGCGGAGACCCAGTACTTC. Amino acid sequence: CASTDRGAAETQYF.

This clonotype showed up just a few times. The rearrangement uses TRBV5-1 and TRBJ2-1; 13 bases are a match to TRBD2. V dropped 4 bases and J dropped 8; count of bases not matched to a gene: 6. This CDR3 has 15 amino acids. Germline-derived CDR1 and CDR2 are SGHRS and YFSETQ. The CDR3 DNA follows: TGCGCCAGCAGCGGGGGCACTAGCGGGGGGGATGAGCAGTTCTTC. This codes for CASSGGTSGGDEQFF.

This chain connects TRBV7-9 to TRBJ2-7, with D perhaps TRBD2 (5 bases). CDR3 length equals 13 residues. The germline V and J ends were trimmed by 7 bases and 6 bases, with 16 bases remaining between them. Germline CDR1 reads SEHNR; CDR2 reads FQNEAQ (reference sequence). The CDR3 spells CASISPDSGEQYF. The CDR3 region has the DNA TGTGCCAGCATATCGCCGGACTCTGGCGAGCAGTACTTC.

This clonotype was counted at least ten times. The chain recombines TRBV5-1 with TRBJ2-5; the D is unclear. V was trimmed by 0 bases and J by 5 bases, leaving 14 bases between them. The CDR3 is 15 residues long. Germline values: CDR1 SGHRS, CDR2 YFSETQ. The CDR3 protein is CASSLEGASRETQYF. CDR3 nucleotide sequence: TGCGCCAGCAGCTTGGAAGGAGCTTCGCGGGAGACCCAGTACTTC.

CDR3 amino acids: CASSQAGYGYTF. In DNA, the CDR3 is TGTGCCAGCAGCCAAGCCGGGTATGGCTACACCTTC. The chain combines TRBV14 with TRBJ1-2, with unresolved D. CDR1 SGHDN and CDR2 FVKESK come from the germline V gene. This CDR3 is built from 12 residues. V lost 1 base, J lost 5 bases, and 5 bases lay in between.

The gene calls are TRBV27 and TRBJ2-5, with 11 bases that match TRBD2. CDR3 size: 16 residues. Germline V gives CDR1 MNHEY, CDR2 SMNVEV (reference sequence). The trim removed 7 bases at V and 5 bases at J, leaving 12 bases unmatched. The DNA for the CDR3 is TGTGCCAGCAACTCAGTAGCGGGGGGGCCCATTGAGACCCAGTACTTC. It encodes CASNSVAGGPIETQYF.

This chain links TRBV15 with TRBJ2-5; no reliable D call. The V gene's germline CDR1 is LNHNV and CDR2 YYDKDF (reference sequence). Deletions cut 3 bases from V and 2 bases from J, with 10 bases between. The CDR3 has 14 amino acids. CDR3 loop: CATSRGGPQETQYF. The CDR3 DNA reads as TGTGCCACCAGCAGGGGCGGTCCTCAAGAGACCCAGTACTTC. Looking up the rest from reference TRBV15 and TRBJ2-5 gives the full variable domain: DAMVIQNPRYQVTQFGKPVTLSCSQTLNHNVMYWYQQKSSQAPKLLFHYYDKDFNNEADTPDNFQSRRPNTSFCFLDIRSPGLGDTAMYLCATSRGGPQETQYFGPGTRLLVL.

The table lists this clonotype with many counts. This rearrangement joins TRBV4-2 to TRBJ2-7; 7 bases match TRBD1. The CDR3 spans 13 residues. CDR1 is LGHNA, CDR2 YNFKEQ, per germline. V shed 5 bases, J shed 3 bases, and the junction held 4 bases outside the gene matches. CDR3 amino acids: CASSYGTVYEQYF. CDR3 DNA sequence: TGTGCCAGCAGCTACGGGACAGTCTACGAGCAGTACTTC.

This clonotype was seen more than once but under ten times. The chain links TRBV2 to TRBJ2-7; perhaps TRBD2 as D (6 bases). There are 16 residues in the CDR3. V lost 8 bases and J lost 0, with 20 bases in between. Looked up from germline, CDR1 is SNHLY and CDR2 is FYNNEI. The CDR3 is CASGGWWVYSSYEQYF. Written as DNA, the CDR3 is TGTGCCAGCGGAGGGTGGTGGGTTTATAGCTCCTACGAGCAGTACTTC.

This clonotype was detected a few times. The CDR3 reads CASSQEVREAYEQYF. In nucleotides, the CDR3 is TGTGCCAGCAGCCAAGAAGTGAGGGAAGCCTACGAGCAGTACTTC. The chain combines TRBV4-2 with TRBJ2-7; possibly TRBD2 for D (5 bases). Trimming removed 0 bases at V and 2 bases at J, with 11 bases between. The CDR3 extends over 15 amino acids. Germline V CDR1 and CDR2: LGHNA, YNFKEQ.

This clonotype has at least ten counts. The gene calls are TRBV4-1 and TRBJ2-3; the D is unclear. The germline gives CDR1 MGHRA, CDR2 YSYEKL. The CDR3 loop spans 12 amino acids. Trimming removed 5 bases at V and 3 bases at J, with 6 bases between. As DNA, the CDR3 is TGCGCCAGCAGCTACGCGACAGATACGCAGTATTTT. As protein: CASSYATDTQYF.

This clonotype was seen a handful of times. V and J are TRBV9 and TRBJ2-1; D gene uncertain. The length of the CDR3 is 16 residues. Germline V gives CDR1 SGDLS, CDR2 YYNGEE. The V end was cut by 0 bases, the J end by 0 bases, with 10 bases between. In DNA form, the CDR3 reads TGTGCCAGCAGCGTAGATCCGCTCCCCTCCTACAATGAGCAGTTCTTC. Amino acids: CASSVDPLPSYNEQFF.

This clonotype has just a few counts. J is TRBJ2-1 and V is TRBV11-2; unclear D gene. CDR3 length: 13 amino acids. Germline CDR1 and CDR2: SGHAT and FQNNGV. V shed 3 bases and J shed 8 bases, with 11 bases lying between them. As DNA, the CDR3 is TGTGCCAGCAGCTTTGGCTATGGAGATGAGCAGTTCTTC. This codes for CASSFGYGDEQFF.

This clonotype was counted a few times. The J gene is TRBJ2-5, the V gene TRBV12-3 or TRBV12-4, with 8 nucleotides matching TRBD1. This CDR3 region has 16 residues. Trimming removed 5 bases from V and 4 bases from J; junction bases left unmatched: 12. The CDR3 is CASSLTGAGGGETQYF. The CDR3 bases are TGTGCCAGCAGTCTGACAGGGGCCGGTGGGGGAGAGACCCAGTACTTC.

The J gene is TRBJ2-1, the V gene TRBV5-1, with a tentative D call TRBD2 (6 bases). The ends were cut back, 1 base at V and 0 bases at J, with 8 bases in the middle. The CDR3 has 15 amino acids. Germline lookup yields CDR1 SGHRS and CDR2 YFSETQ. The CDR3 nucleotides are TGCGCCAGCAGCTTGTTGGAGGGCTCCTACAATGAGCAGTTCTTC. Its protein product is CASSLLEGSYNEQFF.